This is a list of T cell receptor beta chains from one sample in a study of human T cells and chemical hapten exposure. MiXCR was run by TCRdb on the 5' RACE reads, yielding one entry per CDR3 protein. The table lists 110,000 to 150,000 distinct CDR3 sequences, over 3.5% of them singletons. These receptors were collected from a female donor in good health. Each CDR3 is given with its conserved first and last residue. A D gene is named only where the DNA matches it firmly. Some rows mark clone size as missing; the rest say once, few, many or name a class of expanded clone.

j_call	v_call	d_call	clone_size	cdr3_aa	cdr3_nt
TRBJ2-2	TRBV24-1	-	few	CATSDSLGRGGDTGELFF	TGTGCCACCAGTGATTCCCTTGGCAGGGGCGGCGACACCGGGGAGCTGTTTTTT
TRBJ2-5	TRBV28	-	many	CASSFRAGKSETQYF	TGTGCCAGCAGTTTTCGGGCAGGGAAATCAGAGACCCAGTACTTC
TRBJ1-1	TRBV5-1	TRBD1	many	CASSPGTGRTEAFF	TGCGCCAGCAGCCCGGGGACAGGGAGGACTGAAGCTTTCTTT
TRBJ2-1	TRBV19	TRBD1	many	CASSGRTGGVDEQFF	TGTGCCAGTAGTGGGAGGACAGGGGGCGTCGATGAGCAGTTCTTC
TRBJ1-1	TRBV2	-	few	CASSVRGNTEAFF	TGTGCCAGCAGTGTACGAGGGAACACTGAAGCTTTCTTT
TRBJ1-1	TRBV20-1	-	many	CSASGPLGTEAFF	TGCAGTGCTAGTGGCCCCTTAGGCACTGAAGCTTTCTTT
TRBJ2-2	TRBV4-1	-	many	CASSQRTDTGELFF	TGCGCCAGCAGCCAAAGGACGGACACCGGGGAGCTGTTTTTT
TRBJ2-7	TRBV20-1	-	many	CSASGAGFSYEQYF	TGCAGTGCTAGTGGGGCAGGGTTCTCCTACGAGCAGTACTTC
TRBJ2-7	TRBV7-9	-	many	CASSPGTGRTYEQYF	TGTGCCAGCAGCCCAGGGACGGGGCGGACCTACGAGCAGTACTTC
TRBJ2-2	TRBV5-1	TRBD2	many	CASSRTSGGASAGELFF	TGCGCCAGCAGCCGAACTAGCGGGGGGGCCTCTGCCGGGGAGCTGTTTTTT
TRBJ1-3	TRBV4-3	TRBD1	many	CASSQQGASSGNTIYF	TGCGCCAGCAGCCAACAGGGGGCATCATCTGGAAACACCATATATTTT
TRBJ1-5	TRBV4-2	-	many	CASSQLEANQPQHF	TGTGCCAGCAGCCAACTCGAGGCCAATCAGCCCCAGCATTTT
TRBJ2-7	TRBV6-6	TRBD1	many	CASWDRGYEQYF	TGTGCCAGCTGGGACAGGGGTTACGAGCAGTACTTC
TRBJ1-6	TRBV6-6	-	medium-sized	CASSSDGKNSPLHF	TGTGCCAGCAGCTCGGACGGAAAAAATTCACCCCTCCACTTT
TRBJ1-2	TRBV2	-	many	CASGVRTHTYGYTF	TGTGCCAGCGGAGTAAGGACACACACCTATGGCTACACCTTC
TRBJ2-3	TRBV20-1	TRBD2	many	CSAPHPLAGMTDTQYF	TGCAGTGCTCCCCACCCACTAGCGGGCATGACAGATACGCAGTATTTT
TRBJ2-3	TRBV6-2/TRBV6-3	-	many	CASSYSRDDTDTQYF	TGTGCCAGCAGTTACTCCCGGGATGACACAGATACGCAGTATTTT
TRBJ2-7	TRBV10-3	TRBD1	many	CAISETGTGMFHEQYF	TGTGCCATCAGTGAAACCGGGACAGGGATGTTCCACGAGCAGTACTTC
TRBJ2-2	TRBV20-1	TRBD2	many	CSAIRGGNTGELFF	TGCAGTGCTATCCGCGGGGGGAATACCGGGGAGCTGTTTTTT
TRBJ2-3	TRBV5-1	TRBD2	many	CASSSGLAGGTPSTDTQYF	TGCGCCAGCAGCTCGGGACTAGCGGGGGGCACACCAAGCACAGATACGCAGTATTTT
TRBJ1-1	TRBV11-3	TRBD1	many	CASSLTGMNTEAFF	TGTGCCAGCAGCTTGACAGGGATGAACACTGAAGCTTTCTTT
TRBJ2-5	TRBV5-1	TRBD2	many	CASSLLKRGDGETQYF	TGCGCCAGCAGCCTCTTAAAGCGGGGGGACGGCGAGACCCAGTACTTC
TRBJ2-5	TRBV5-1	-	-	CASSLATLNRIQLQETQYF	TGCGCCAGCAGCTTGGCGACCTTGAACAGGATTCAACTACAAGAGACCCAGTACTTC
TRBJ2-3	TRBV7-9	TRBD2	few	CASSFPGGAGDTQYF	TGTGCCAGCAGCTTCCCCGGGGGGGCAGGAGATACGCAGTATTTT
TRBJ2-1	TRBV29-1	TRBD1	many	CSVGGQTGSSYNEQFF	TGCAGCGTTGGGGGGCAGACAGGGAGCTCCTACAATGAGCAGTTCTTC
TRBJ2-1	TRBV6-6	-	many	CASSESSYNEQFF	TGTGCCAGCAGTGAAAGCTCCTACAATGAGCAGTTCTTC
TRBJ1-2	TRBV18	TRBD1	many	CASSPVTGDYGYTF	TGTGCCAGCTCACCGGTGACAGGGGACTATGGCTACACCTTC
TRBJ2-1	TRBV6-6	-	many	CASSVQGGDEQFF	TGTGCCAGCAGTGTACAGGGAGGGGATGAGCAGTTCTTC
TRBJ2-3	TRBV3-1	-	many	CASTTTGPGRADTQYF	TGTGCCAGCACCACGACGGGACCCGGACGTGCAGATACGCAGTATTTT
TRBJ2-3	TRBV20-1	TRBD1	many	CSTSRQGRTDTQYF	TGCAGTACCAGTAGACAGGGACGCACAGATACGCAGTATTTT
TRBJ1-1	TRBV12-3/TRBV12-4	-	many	CATQRGHRNTEAFF	TGTGCCACCCAGAGGGGACACCGGAACACTGAAGCTTTCTTT
TRBJ2-2	TRBV4-2	-	-	CASSVRGWTGELFF	TGTGCCAGCAGCGTGCGGGGTTGGACCGGGGAGCTGTTTTTT
TRBJ1-3	TRBV12-3/TRBV12-4	-	many	CASQPSESSGNTIYF	TGTGCCAGCCAGCCTTCGGAGAGCTCTGGAAACACCATATATTTT